Shown below are 13 T cell receptor beta chains from a single sample sequenced in a study of blood T cell repertoires in COVID-19. Sequencing used immunoSEQ multiplex PCR; TCRdb keeps in-frame clones, though not all of them. Seen here are over 95,000 clones, roughly 80% observed once, and the top ten hold about 1.4%. Sequenced: peripheral blood. The receptors shown here come from a man in his forties or fifties with acute or convalescent COVID-19.

The V and J genes are TRBV6-5 and TRBJ2-1; 9 positions match TRBD2. Germline loops: CDR1 MNHEY, CDR2 SVGAGI. The CDR3 runs to 14 residues. Germline trimming cut 2 bases from V and 12 bases from J; bases unmatched to any gene: 8. CDR3 in DNA: TGTGCCAGCAGTTACACGATTTTTAGCGGGGGGCAGTTCTTC. This translates into CASSYTIFSGGQFF.

The chain employs TRBV27 and TRBJ1-4; 7 nucleotides align to TRBD1. Trimming at V came to 0 bases and at J to 6 bases, leaving 13 bases not matched to a gene. Per germline, CDR1 MNHEY and CDR2 SMNVEV (reference sequence). The CDR3 is 18 residues long. The CDR3 DNA follows: TGTGCCAGCAGTTTATCGATTTTGCAGACAGGGCCATATGAAAAACTGTTTTTT. This sequence encodes CASSLSILQTGPYEKLFF.

V is TRBV9 and J is TRBJ2-2; possibly TRBD1 for D (5 bases). The CDR3 is 16 amino acids. Trimming took 4 bases from V and 0 from J, leaving 13 bases between them. Germline CDR1 and CDR2: SGDLS and YYNGEE. The CDR3 DNA reads as TGTGCCAGCAGCCTTACGACAGACCCGAACACCGGGGAGCTGTTTTTT. Encoded protein: CASSLTTDPNTGELFF.

This rearrangement joins TRBV3-1 (or the pseudogene TRBV3-2) to TRBJ2-4; 9 bases agree with TRBD1. Trimming removed 0 bases from V and 8 bases from J; junction bases left unmatched: 5. The CDR3 has 15 residues. Per the germline V gene, CDR1 is LGHDT and CDR2 is YNNKEL (reference sequence). The CDR3 loop is CASSQDLQGAYIQYF. DNA of the CDR3: TGTGCCAGCAGCCAAGATCTACAGGGGGCGTACATTCAGTACTTC.

This clone was observed a single time. This chain joins TRBV3-1 (or the pseudogene TRBV3-2) and TRBJ2-7; possible D gene TRBD1, 6 bases. Per germline, CDR1 LGHDT and CDR2 YNNKEL (reference sequence). The V and J ends lost 1 base and 4 bases respectively, with 11 bases between them. The CDR3 totals 14 residues. The CDR3 here is CASSQGTVPYEQYF. CDR3 DNA sequence: TGTGCCAGCAGCCAAGGGACAGTTCCATACGAGCAGTACTTC.

The V call is TRBV7-2, the J call TRBJ1-4; weak D call: TRBD1 (5 bases). The CDR3 runs to 16 residues. V lost 0 bases to trimming and J lost 4 bases, with 12 bases between them. The germline CDR1 and CDR2 sequences are SGHTA and FQGNSA. DNA of the CDR3: TGTGCCAGCAGCTTAGCGCGGGGCGGGAGTAATGAAAAACTGTTTTTT. Translation: CASSLARGGSNEKLFF.

This clone has just a few counts. The V call is TRBV19, the J call TRBJ2-5, with a tentative D call TRBD1 (6 bases). Germline CDR1 reads LNHDA; CDR2 reads SQIVND (reference sequence). The CDR3 has 14 residues. V lost 5 bases to trimming and J lost 4 bases, with 14 bases between them. The CDR3 loop reads CASSPTIRGETQYF. CDR3 sequence (DNA): TGTGCCAGTAGTCCAACAATCAGGGGAGAGACCCAGTACTTC.

The chain carries TRBV12-3 or TRBV12-4 and TRBJ1-1; D unresolved. The length of the CDR3 is 12 residues. The germline V and J ends were trimmed by 6 bases and 0 bases, with 5 bases remaining between them. CDR3 sequence: CASRRMNTEAFF. The CDR3 region has the DNA TGTGCCAGCAGGCGTATGAACACTGAAGCTTTCTTT.

This chain joins TRBV5-1 and TRBJ2-7, with 8 positions matching TRBD1. Per the germline V gene, CDR1 is SGHRS and CDR2 is YFSETQ. V trimming: 4 bases; J trimming: 0 bases; junction bases outside the gene matches: 6. The CDR3 runs to 15 residues. CDR3 DNA sequence: TGCGCCAGCAGCCCCGGACAGGGAAGCTCCTACGAGCAGTACTTC. Its protein product is CASSPGQGSSYEQYF. The entire variable domain, with the rest obtained from reference TRBV5-1 and TRBJ2-7, is as follows: KAGVTQTPRYLIKTRGQQVTLSCSPISGHRSVSWYQQTPGQGLQFLFEYFSETQRNKGNFPGRFSGRQFSNSRSEMNVSTLELGDSALYLCASSPGQGSSYEQYFGPGTRLTVT.

The chain combines TRBV28 with TRBJ2-7; perhaps TRBD1 as D (5 bases). Germline CDR1 and CDR2: MDHEN and SYDVKM. Trimming pared 4 bases from V and 6 bases from J, leaving 19 bases between. There are 15 residues in the CDR3. CDR3 nucleotide sequence: TGTGCCAGCAGTTGGGGCGGCCTCAGGGTCGGCGAGCAGTACGTC. Translating it yields CASSWGGLRVGEQYV.

As DNA, the CDR3 is TGTGCCAGCAGCTTCTCGGGCACTGAAGCTTTCTTT. Translated: CASSFSGTEAFF. This sequence joins TRBV11-2 and TRBJ1-1; D is undetermined. CDR3 size: 12 residues. V dropped 3 bases and J dropped 4 bases, with 6 bases sitting between them. Germline values: CDR1 SGHAT, CDR2 FQNNGV.

This chain connects TRBV6-6 to TRBJ1-2; 7 bases map to TRBD1. This CDR3 is 14 amino acids long. Germline assignment: CDR1 MNHNY and CDR2 SVGAGI (reference sequence). After removal of 7 bases from V and 4 bases from J, the junction contained 9 bases not matched to a gene. CDR3 nucleotides: TGTGCCAGCACCGAAGGGGGCCGTGGCTATGGCTACACCTTC. Protein product: CASTEGGRGYGYTF.

The gene calls are TRBV6-5 and TRBJ1-1; weak D call: TRBD1 (5 bases). V gave up 2 bases and J gave up 7 bases, with 8 bases separating them. CDR3 size: 12 residues. The germline V gene has CDR1 MNHEY and CDR2 SVGAGI. CDR3 sequence: CASSYGGGEAFF. In DNA, the CDR3 is TGTGCCAGCAGTTACGGGGGGGGTGAAGCTTTCTTT.